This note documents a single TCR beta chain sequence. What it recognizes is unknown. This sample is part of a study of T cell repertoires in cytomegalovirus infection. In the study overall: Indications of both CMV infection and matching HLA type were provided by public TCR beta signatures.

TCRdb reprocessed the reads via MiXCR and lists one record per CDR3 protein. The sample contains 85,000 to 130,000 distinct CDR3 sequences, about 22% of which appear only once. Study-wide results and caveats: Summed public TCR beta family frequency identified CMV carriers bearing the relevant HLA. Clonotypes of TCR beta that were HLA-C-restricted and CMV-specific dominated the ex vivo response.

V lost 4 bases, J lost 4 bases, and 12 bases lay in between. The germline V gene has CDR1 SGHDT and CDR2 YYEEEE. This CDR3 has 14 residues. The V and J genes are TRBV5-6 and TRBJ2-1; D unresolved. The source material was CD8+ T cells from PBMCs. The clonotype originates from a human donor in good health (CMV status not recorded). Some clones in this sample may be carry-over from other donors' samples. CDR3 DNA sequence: TGTGCCAGCAGCCTCGACGTCCCATACAATGAGCAGTTCTTC. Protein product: CASSLDVPYNEQFF.